These 28 T cell receptor beta chains originate from one sample sequenced in a study of blood T cell repertoires in COVID-19. Data came from immunoSEQ multiplex PCR; TCRdb stores just in-frame clones and leaves some out. The sample lists over 200,000 clones; nearly 90% were seen once. The specimen sequenced was PBMCs or T cells enriched from blood (not recorded which). Receptor source: a man aged 25-45 years who had recovered from COVID-19.

The CDR3: CASSTRQGYFNEQFF. In DNA form, the CDR3 reads TGTGCCAGTAGTACCCGACAGGGCTATTTCAATGAGCAGTTCTTC. The chain carries TRBV19 and TRBJ2-1; 7 positions match TRBD1. J was trimmed by 6 bases and V by 4 bases; bases with no gene match: 9. This CDR3 has 15 amino acids. The germline CDR1 and CDR2 sequences are LNHDA and SQIVND (reference sequence). The entire variable domain, with the rest obtained from reference TRBV19 and TRBJ2-1, is as follows: DGGITQSPKYLFRKEGQNVTLSCEQNLNHDAMYWYRQDPGQGLRLIYYSQIVNDFQKGDIAEGYSVSREKKESFPLTVTSAQKNPTAFYLCASSTRQGYFNEQFFGPGTRLTVL.

The chain carries TRBV19 and TRBJ2-1; a possible D gene is TRBD2 (6 bases). The CDR3 is made up of 18 amino acids. V was shortened by 2 bases and J by 0 bases, with 17 bases between the two germline ends. Germline V lookup: CDR1 LNHDA, CDR2 SQIVND (reference sequence). In DNA form, the CDR3 reads TGTGCCAGTAGTATATTCCCCGCTAGCGCGAACTCCTACAATGAGCAGTTCTTC. Translating gives CASSIFPASANSYNEQFF.

V gene TRBV3-1 (or the pseudogene TRBV3-2) combines with J gene TRBJ2-7; D uncertain. Trimming removed 7 bases at V and 2 bases at J, with 15 bases between. CDR1 and CDR2 (germline): LGHDT, YNNKEL (reference sequence). The CDR3 runs 14 residues. The chain's CDR3 is CASNLRQTPYEQYF. CDR3 sequence (DNA): TGTGCCAGCAACCTTCGTCAGACACCCTACGAGCAGTACTTC.

With regard to this clone: This CDR3 is also generated by other DNA sequences in the sample. The chain recombines TRBV7-9 with TRBJ1-1, with a tentative D call TRBD1 (5 bases). This CDR3 is 14 amino acids long. CDR1 is SEHNR, CDR2 FQNEAQ, per germline (reference sequence). V was pared by 6 bases and J by 1 base, with 12 bases between. The CDR3: CASSLLQGNTEAFF. CDR3 nucleotide sequence: TGTGCCAGCAGTCTCCTCCAGGGGAACACTGAAGCTTTCTTT.

The chain joins TRBV11-2 to TRBJ2-7; a weak D match, TRBD1 (5 bases). V lost 8 bases and J lost 5, with 19 bases in between. The germline V gene has CDR1 SGHAT and CDR2 FQNNGV. CDR3 length: 14 amino acids. Here the CDR3 reads CASSPRVRGDEQYF. In DNA form, the CDR3 reads TGTGCCAGCTCCCCCCGAGTAAGGGGCGACGAGCAGTACTTC.

This rearrangement joins TRBV20-1 to TRBJ2-5; 12 bases line up with TRBD2. The CDR3 spans 15 residues. Germline CDR1 DFQATT, CDR2 SNEGSKA (reference sequence). V shed 3 bases, J shed 6 bases, and the junction held 8 bases outside the gene matches. Here the CDR3 reads CSASILAGGPKTQYF. As DNA, the CDR3 is TGCAGTGCTAGTATTCTAGCGGGGGGGCCGAAGACCCAGTACTTC.

The V gene is TRBV4-3, the J gene TRBJ2-7, with D maybe TRBD1 (5 bases). Germline V lookup: CDR1 LGHNA, CDR2 YSLEER. V gave up 1 base and J gave up 3 bases, with 13 bases separating them. The CDR3 is 15 residues long. CDR3 region: CASSQAPTEIYEQYF. The CDR3 DNA follows: TGCGCCAGCAGCCAAGCCCCGACAGAAATCTACGAGCAGTACTTC.

The J gene is TRBJ1-2, the V gene TRBV7-2; 9 bases match TRBD1. Germline lookup yields CDR1 SGHTA and CDR2 FQGNSA. After removal of 8 bases from V and 4 bases from J, the junction contained 8 bases not matched to a gene. CDR3 size: 14 residues. The CDR3 region has the DNA TGTGCCAGCCAACCTACAGGGGGCCCCTATGGCTACACCTTC. Translating gives CASQPTGGPYGYTF.

The genes are TRBV27 and TRBJ2-7, with TRBD1 matching over 7 bases. V shed 5 bases, J shed 8 bases, and the junction held 6 bases outside the gene matches. CDR1 is MNHEY and CDR2 is SMNVEV in the germline V gene (reference sequence). The CDR3 is made up of 12 amino acids. The CDR3, as DNA: TGTGCCAGCAGTGAAGGGACAGTCAAGCAGTACTTC. Its protein product is CASSEGTVKQYF.

This clone was seen a handful of times. CDR3 nucleotide sequence: TGTGCCAGCAGCCCCCAATGGTATAGTGGAGGAGGGGTTGATACTGAAGCTTTCTTT. Residues: CASSPQWYSGGGVDTEAFF. The V gene is TRBV7-2, the J gene TRBJ1-1, with a possible D match to TRBD1 (5 bases). V was cut by 5 bases and J by 5 bases, with 30 bases left in between. The CDR3 sequence is 19 residues long. CDR1 SGHTA and CDR2 FQGNSA come from the germline V gene. Full variable domain (remainder filled in from reference TRBV7-2 and TRBJ1-1): GAGVSQSPSNKVTEKGKDVELRCDPISGHTALYWYRQSLGQGLEFLIYFQGNSAPDKSGLPSDRFSAERTGGSVSTLTIQRTQQEDSAVYLCASSPQWYSGGGVDTEAFFGQGTRLTVV.

CDR3 sequence: CASSVSGTGAYGYTF. Written as DNA, the CDR3 is TGTGCCAGCAGTGTTTCCGGGACAGGGGCGTATGGCTACACCTTC. J is TRBJ1-2 and V is TRBV6-8; 10 bases are shared with TRBD1. Per the germline V gene, CDR1 is MNHGY and CDR2 is SAAAGT. Losses at the gene ends were 5 bases for V and 5 bases for J; bases not matched to a gene: 8. The length of the CDR3 is 15 residues.

The chain uses TRBV7-2 and TRBJ2-3; 13 bases align to TRBD2. CDR3 length equals 15 residues. Germline-derived CDR1 and CDR2 are SGHTA and FQGNSA. V lost 5 bases, J lost 4 bases, and 3 bases stayed unmatched. The CDR3 DNA reads as TGTGCCAGCAGCGCTACTAGCGGGGGGGCAGATACGCAGTATTTT. Its protein product is CASSATSGGADTQYF.

The chain has TRBV7-2 and TRBJ2-2, with 7 bases that match TRBD1. The CDR3 runs to 14 residues. The V gene's germline CDR1 is SGHTA and CDR2 FQGNSA. The trim removed 5 bases at V and 4 bases at J, leaving 4 bases unmatched. CDR3 residues: CASSTRDSTGELFF. For the CDR3, the DNA is TGTGCCAGCAGCACCCGGGACAGCACCGGGGAGCTGTTTTTT.

This clone is a singleton in its sample. The CDR3 coding sequence is TGTGCCAGCAGTTACTCTTTGCAGGGCCCCTACGAGCAGTACTTC. It encodes CASSYSLQGPYEQYF. The chain uses TRBV6-5 and TRBJ2-7; D is perhaps TRBD1 (5 bases). V lost 0 bases, J lost 2 bases, and 11 bases lay in between. The CDR3 contains 15 residues. CDR1 is MNHEY, CDR2 SVGAGI, per germline.

V gene TRBV9 combines with J gene TRBJ1-2; maybe TRBD1 (6 bases). CDR3 size: 15 residues. Germline-derived CDR1 and CDR2 are SGDLS and YYNGEE. V was cut by 0 bases and J by 3 bases, with 12 bases left in between. CDR3 sequence (DNA): TGTGCCAGCAGCGTAGCTGAGGGGGGGGACTATGGCTACACCTTC. This codes for CASSVAEGGDYGYTF.

The rearrangement joins TRBV7-2 to TRBJ2-3; weak D call: TRBD2 (6 bases). CDR3 length: 17 residues. Germline CDR1 and CDR2: SGHTA and FQGNSA. V was shortened by 2 bases and J by 3 bases, with 18 bases between the two germline ends. CDR3: CASSLRRGGRGTDTQYF. CDR3 nucleotides: TGTGCCAGCAGCTTAAGGCGGGGTGGGCGGGGAACAGATACGCAGTATTTT.

The J gene is TRBJ2-1, the V gene TRBV11-3, with a possible D match to TRBD2 (5 bases). The CDR3 contains 17 residues. Per germline, CDR1 SGHNT and CDR2 YENEEA. Trimming pared 1 base from V and 2 bases from J, leaving 15 bases between. CDR3 sequence: CASSLGRGRATYNEQFF. CDR3 DNA: TGTGCCAGCAGCTTAGGCCGAGGGCGGGCAACCTACAATGAGCAGTTCTTC.

This chain uses TRBV18 with TRBJ2-5, with unresolved D. In germline, CDR1 is KGHSH, CDR2 LQKENI. V was trimmed by 4 bases and J by 2 bases, leaving 14 bases between them. This CDR3 contains 15 residues. CDR3 DNA: TGTGCCAGCTCACTACGGTTCGGTTTTCAAGAGACCCAGTACTTC. Protein product: CASSLRFGFQETQYF. Variable domain in full (rest from reference TRBV18 and TRBJ2-5): NAGVMQNPRHLVRRRGQEARLRCSPMKGHSHVYWYRQLPEEGLKFMVYLQKENIIDESGMPKERFSAEFPKEGPSILRIQQVVRGDSAAYFCASSLRFGFQETQYFGPGTRLLVL.

This rearrangement joins TRBV19 to TRBJ2-5, with 7 positions matching TRBD2. Trimming cost V 0 bases and J 6 bases; bases outside gene matches: 19. CDR1 is LNHDA, CDR2 SQIVND, per germline (reference sequence). This CDR3 contains 19 residues. CDR3: CASSIDPNEGGLSIKTQYF. CDR3 nucleotides: TGTGCCAGTAGTATAGACCCCAACGAGGGAGGGCTAAGTATAAAGACCCAGTACTTC.

The chain links TRBV13 to TRBJ2-7; D not certain. The CDR3 contains 15 residues. The V end was cut by 2 bases, the J end by 0 bases, with 11 bases between. In germline, CDR1 is PRHDT, CDR2 FYEKMQ (reference sequence). CDR3 loop: CASSLYSESSYEQYF. The CDR3 DNA reads TGTGCCAGCAGCTTATATTCGGAGAGCTCCTACGAGCAGTACTTC.

Of note for this clone: The identical CDR3 is also encoded by other nucleotide sequences in the sample. This sequence joins TRBV11-2 and TRBJ1-6; D is ambiguous. Trimming shortened V by 0 bases and J by 0 bases, and 3 bases separated the two germline ends. Per germline, CDR1 SGHAT and CDR2 FQNNGV. The CDR3 spans 15 residues. The CDR3 DNA follows: TGTGCCAGCAGCTTAGATAGCTCCTATAATTCACCCCTCCACTTT. This translates into CASSLDSSYNSPLHF.

This chain uses TRBV4-1 with TRBJ2-3; 9 bases agree with TRBD2. Unmatched junction bases numbered 7, after V lost 5 bases and J lost 1 base. CDR3 length: 16 residues. In germline, CDR1 is MGHRA, CDR2 YSYEKL. CDR3 region: CASSKGLAIGTDTQYF. CDR3 coding DNA: TGCGCCAGCAGCAAGGGACTAGCAATAGGCACAGATACGCAGTATTTT.

The rearrangement uses TRBV7-7 and TRBJ2-5, with unresolved D. Germline V CDR1 and CDR2: SSHAT, FNYEAQ (reference sequence). V lost 2 bases and J lost 5, with 9 bases in between. This CDR3 region has 13 residues. CDR3 in amino acids: CASSLSELETQYF. The CDR3 bases are TGTGCCAGCAGCTTATCGGAGTTGGAGACCCAGTACTTC.

Regarding this clone: The germline gene is not matched at one end of the junction; a read error may be the cause. The chain joins TRBV27 to TRBJ2-2; TRBD2 aligns across 11 bases. The CDR3 loop spans 17 amino acids. Looked up from germline, CDR1 is MNHEY and CDR2 is SMNVEV (reference sequence). The CDR3: CASSFLSGGAKTGELFF. As DNA, the CDR3 is TGTGCCAGCAGTTTCCTTAGCGGGGGGGCGAAAACCGGGGAGCTGTTTTTT.

The chain couples TRBV3-1 (or the pseudogene TRBV3-2) to TRBJ1-2; 9 nucleotides match TRBD1. CDR3 length: 17 residues. Germline trimming cut 0 bases from V and 8 bases from J; bases unmatched to any gene: 13. CDR1 and CDR2 from the germline V gene are LGHDT and YNNKEL (reference sequence). For the CDR3, the DNA is TGTGCCAGCAGCCAAGAAGGCGGACAGGGGTTTTTCGGGGGCTACACCTTC. This sequence encodes CASSQEGGQGFFGGYTF.

A single count supports this clone. The chain recombines TRBV19 with TRBJ1-2, with 9 bases aligning to TRBD1. V dropped 10 bases and J dropped 6; count of bases not matched to a gene: 12. CDR1 and CDR2 from the germline V gene are LNHDA and SQIVND (reference sequence). The CDR3 contains 14 residues. The CDR3 is CATRPRDRADGYTF. The CDR3 DNA follows: TGTGCCACAAGACCCCGGGACAGGGCTGATGGCTACACCTTC.

The rearrangement uses TRBV6-5 and TRBJ2-2; 7 bases match TRBD1. V dropped 6 bases and J dropped 0; count of bases not matched to a gene: 1. The CDR3 contains 14 residues. The germline gives CDR1 MNHEY, CDR2 SVGAGI. As DNA, the CDR3 is TGTGCCAGCAGGACAGGGACGAACACCGGGGAGCTGTTTTTT. Amino acid sequence: CASRTGTNTGELFF.

V gene TRBV6-6 combines with J gene TRBJ1-2, with D tentatively TRBD1 (6 bases). This CDR3 is built from 15 residues. The germline V gene has CDR1 MNHNY and CDR2 SVGAGI (reference sequence). The V gene lost 6 bases and the J gene lost 0 bases, with 14 bases spanning the gap. The DNA of the CDR3 is TGTGCCAGCAGCCAAGGACAGAGAACTAACTATGGCTACACCTTC. This translates into CASSQGQRTNYGYTF.